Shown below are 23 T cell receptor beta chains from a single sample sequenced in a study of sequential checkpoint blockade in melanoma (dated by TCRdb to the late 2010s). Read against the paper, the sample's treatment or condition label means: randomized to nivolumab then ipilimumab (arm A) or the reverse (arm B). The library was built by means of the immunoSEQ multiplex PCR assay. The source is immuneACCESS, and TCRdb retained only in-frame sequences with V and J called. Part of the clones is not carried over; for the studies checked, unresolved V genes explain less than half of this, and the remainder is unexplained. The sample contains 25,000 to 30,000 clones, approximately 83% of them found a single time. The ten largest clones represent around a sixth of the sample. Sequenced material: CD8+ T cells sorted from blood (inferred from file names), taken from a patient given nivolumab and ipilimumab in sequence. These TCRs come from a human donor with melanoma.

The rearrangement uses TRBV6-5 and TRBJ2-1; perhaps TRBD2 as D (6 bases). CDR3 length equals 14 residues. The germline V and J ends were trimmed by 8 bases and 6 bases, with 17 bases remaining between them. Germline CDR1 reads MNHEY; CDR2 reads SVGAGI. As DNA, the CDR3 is TGTGCCAGCGGGGAGTGGGGGGTGGGCAATGAGCAGTTCTTC. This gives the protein CASGEWGVGNEQFF.

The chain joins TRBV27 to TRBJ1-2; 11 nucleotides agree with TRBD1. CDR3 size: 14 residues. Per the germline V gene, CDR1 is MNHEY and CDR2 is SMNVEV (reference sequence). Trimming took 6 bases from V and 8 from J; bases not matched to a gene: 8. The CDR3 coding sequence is TGTGCCAGCAGCCTCGGGACAGGGGGAGGGGGCTACACCTTC. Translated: CASSLGTGGGGYTF.

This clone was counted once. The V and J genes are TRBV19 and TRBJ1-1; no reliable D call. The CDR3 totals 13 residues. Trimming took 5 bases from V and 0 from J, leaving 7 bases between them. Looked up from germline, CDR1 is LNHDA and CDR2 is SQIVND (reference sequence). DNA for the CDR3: TGTGCCAGTAGTCTCAGTATGAACACTGAAGCTTTCTTT. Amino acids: CASSLSMNTEAFF.

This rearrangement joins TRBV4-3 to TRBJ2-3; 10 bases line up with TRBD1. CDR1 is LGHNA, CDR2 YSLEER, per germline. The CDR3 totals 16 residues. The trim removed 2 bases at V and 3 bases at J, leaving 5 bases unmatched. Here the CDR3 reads CASSQWGQGTTDTQYF. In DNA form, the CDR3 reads TGCGCCAGCAGCCAATGGGGACAGGGGACTACAGATACGCAGTATTTT.

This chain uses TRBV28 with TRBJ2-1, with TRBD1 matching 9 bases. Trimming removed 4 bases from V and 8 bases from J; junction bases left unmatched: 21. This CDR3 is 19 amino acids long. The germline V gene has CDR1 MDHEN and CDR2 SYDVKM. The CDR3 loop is CASSYPGVTRDRAIDEQFF. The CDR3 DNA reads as TGTGCCAGCAGTTACCCGGGGGTGACGAGGGACAGGGCGATAGATGAGCAGTTCTTC.

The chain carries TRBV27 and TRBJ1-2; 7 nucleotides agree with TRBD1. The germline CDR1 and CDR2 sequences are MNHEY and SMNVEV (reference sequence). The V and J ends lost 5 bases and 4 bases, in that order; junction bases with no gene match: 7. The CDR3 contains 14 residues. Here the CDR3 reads CASSPQQGTYGYTF. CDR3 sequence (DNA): TGTGCCAGCAGTCCCCAACAGGGGACCTATGGCTACACCTTC.

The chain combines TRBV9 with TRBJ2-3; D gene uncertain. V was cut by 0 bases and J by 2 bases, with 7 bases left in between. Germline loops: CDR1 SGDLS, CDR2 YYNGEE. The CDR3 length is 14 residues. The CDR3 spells CASSVEYYTDTQYF. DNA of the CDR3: TGTGCCAGCAGCGTAGAATATTACACAGATACGCAGTATTTT. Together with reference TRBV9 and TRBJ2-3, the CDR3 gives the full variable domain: DSGVTQTPKHLITATGQRVTLRCSPRSGDLSVYWYQQSLDQGLQFLIQYYNGEERAKGNILERFSAQQFPDLHSELNLSSLELGDSALYFCASSVEYYTDTQYFGPGTRLTVL.

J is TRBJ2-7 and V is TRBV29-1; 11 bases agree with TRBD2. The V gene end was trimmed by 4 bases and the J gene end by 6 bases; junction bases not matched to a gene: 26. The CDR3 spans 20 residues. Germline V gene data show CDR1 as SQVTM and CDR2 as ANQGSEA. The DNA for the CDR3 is TGCAGCGTTGTCTGGACTAATCTCTTTCCCTCTAGCGGGAGGTTGGGCGAGCAGTACTTC. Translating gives CSVVWTNLFPSSGRLGEQYF.

The CDR3: CASSEAILRVAKTEAFF. The DNA for the CDR3 is TGTGCCAGCAGTGAAGCTATACTCCGGGTGGCGAAGACTGAAGCTTTCTTT. This sequence joins TRBV6-1 and TRBJ1-1; D remains unclear. The CDR3 has 17 residues. V was pared by 0 bases and J by 5 bases, with 19 bases between. CDR1 is MNHNS and CDR2 is SASEGT in the germline V gene.

CDR3 bases: TGTGCCACCAGCCGCGGGACAGGGGGCACAGATACGCAGTATTTT. Protein product: CATSRGTGGTDTQYF. The chain employs TRBV15 and TRBJ2-3, with TRBD1 matching over 10 bases. CDR3 length: 15 residues. The junction had 3 bases not matched to a gene; V was cut back by 5 bases and J by 1 base. Germline loops: CDR1 LNHNV, CDR2 YYDKDF (reference sequence).

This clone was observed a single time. The CDR3 loop reads CASSFYEAEANYGYTF. In DNA form, the CDR3 reads TGTGCCAGCAGCTTTTATGAGGCCGAAGCTAACTATGGCTACACCTTC. The chain carries TRBV7-9 and TRBJ1-2; D gene uncertain. V lost 3 bases and J 0 bases, leaving 14 bases between the germline ends. CDR1 and CDR2 from the germline V gene are SEHNR and FQNEAQ (reference sequence). This CDR3 region has 16 residues.

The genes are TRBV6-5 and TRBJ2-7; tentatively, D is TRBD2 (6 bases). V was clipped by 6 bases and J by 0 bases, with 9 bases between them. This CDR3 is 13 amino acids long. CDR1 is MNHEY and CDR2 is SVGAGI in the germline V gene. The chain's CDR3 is CASSVAASYEQYF. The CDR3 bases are TGTGCCAGCAGCGTAGCGGCCTCCTACGAGCAGTACTTC.

The CDR3 spells CASSMTGTSTEAFF. The CDR3 DNA is TGTGCCAGTAGTATGACAGGCACAAGCACTGAAGCTTTCTTT. The chain links TRBV19 to TRBJ1-1; perhaps TRBD1 as D (6 bases). CDR3 length: 14 residues. V lost 3 bases, J lost 4 bases, and 12 bases lay in between. Germline lookup yields CDR1 LNHDA and CDR2 SQIVND (reference sequence).

CDR3 bases: TGTGCCAGCAGTTTTGGAGGGTTGGATCAGCCCCAGCATTTT. This sequence encodes CASSFGGLDQPQHF. V gene TRBV27 combines with J gene TRBJ1-5, with D hard to call. The CDR3 sequence is 14 residues long. The germline CDR1 and CDR2 sequences are MNHEY and SMNVEV (reference sequence). The V end was cut by 3 bases, the J end by 5 bases, with 11 bases between.

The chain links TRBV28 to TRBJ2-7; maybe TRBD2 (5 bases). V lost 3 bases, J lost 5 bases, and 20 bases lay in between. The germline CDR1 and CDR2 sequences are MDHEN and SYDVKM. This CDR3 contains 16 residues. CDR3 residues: CASSFYRDRGSHEQYF. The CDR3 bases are TGTGCCAGCAGTTTCTACCGGGATCGGGGTTCCCACGAGCAGTACTTC.

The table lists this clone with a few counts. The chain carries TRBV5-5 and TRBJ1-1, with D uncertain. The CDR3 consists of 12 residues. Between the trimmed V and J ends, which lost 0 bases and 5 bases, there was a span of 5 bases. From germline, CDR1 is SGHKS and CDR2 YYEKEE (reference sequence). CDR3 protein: CASSLGQTEAFF. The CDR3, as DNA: TGTGCCAGCAGCTTGGGGCAGACTGAAGCTTTCTTT.

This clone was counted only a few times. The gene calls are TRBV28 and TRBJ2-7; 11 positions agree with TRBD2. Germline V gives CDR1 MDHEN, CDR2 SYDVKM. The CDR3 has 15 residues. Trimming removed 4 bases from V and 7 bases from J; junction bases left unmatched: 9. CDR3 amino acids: CASSSRLAGIGEQYF. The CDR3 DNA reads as TGTGCCAGCAGTTCCCGACTAGCGGGAATTGGAGAGCAGTACTTC.

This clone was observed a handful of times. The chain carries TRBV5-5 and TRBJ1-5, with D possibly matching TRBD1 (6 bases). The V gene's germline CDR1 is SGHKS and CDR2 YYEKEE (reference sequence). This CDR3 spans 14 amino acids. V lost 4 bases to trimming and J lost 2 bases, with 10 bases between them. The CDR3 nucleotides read TGTGCCAGCAGCGATCGGACAGGCAATCAGCCCCAGCATTTT. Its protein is CASSDRTGNQPQHF.

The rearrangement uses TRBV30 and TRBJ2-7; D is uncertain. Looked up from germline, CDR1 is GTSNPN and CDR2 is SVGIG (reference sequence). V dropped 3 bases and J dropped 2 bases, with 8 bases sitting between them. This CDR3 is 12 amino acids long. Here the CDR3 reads CAWRAGTYEQYF. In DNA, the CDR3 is TGTGCCTGGAGGGCAGGCACCTACGAGCAGTACTTC.

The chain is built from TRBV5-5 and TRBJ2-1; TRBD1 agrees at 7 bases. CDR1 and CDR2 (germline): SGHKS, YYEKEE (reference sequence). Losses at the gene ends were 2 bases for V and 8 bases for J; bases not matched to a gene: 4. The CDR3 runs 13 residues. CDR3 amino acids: CASSFSQGDEQFF. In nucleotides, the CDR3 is TGTGCCAGCAGCTTTTCGCAGGGGGATGAGCAGTTCTTC.

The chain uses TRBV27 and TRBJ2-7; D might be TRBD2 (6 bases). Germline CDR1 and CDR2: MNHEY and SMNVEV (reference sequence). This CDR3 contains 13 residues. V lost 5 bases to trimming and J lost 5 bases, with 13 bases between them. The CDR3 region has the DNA TGTGCCAGCAGTCTCCTACTAGCCGACGAGCAGTACTTC. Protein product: CASSLLLADEQYF.

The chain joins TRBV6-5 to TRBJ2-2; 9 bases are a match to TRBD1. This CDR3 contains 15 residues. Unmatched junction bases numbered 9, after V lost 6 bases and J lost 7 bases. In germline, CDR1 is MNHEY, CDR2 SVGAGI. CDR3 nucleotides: TGTGCCAGCAGGGAGGGGACAGGGCAAGTCGGGGAGCTGTTTTTT. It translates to CASREGTGQVGELFF.

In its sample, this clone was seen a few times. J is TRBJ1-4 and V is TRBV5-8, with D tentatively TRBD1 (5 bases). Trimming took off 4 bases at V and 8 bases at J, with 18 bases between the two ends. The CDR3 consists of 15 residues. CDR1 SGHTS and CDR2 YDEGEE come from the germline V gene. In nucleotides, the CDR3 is TGTGCCAGCAGCGGCGGGGGGGGTTCTAGAGAAAAACTGTTTTTT. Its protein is CASSGGGGSREKLFF.